Included here is one T cell receptor (beta chain) sequence, with context. Germline trimming cut 4 bases from V and 1 base from J; bases unmatched to any gene: 3. This CDR3 is built from 15 residues. From germline, CDR1 is SQVTM and CDR2 ANQGSEA. Profiled with immunoSEQ multiplex PCR; TCRdb holds only in-frame clones, not every one. The table includes approximately 250,000 clones, almost 85% detected once. The data derive from a study of blood T cell repertoires in COVID-19. Everyone who took part was roughly 18 to 89 years old, and they came from about 25 US areas. Donors were grouped by their self-reported clinical history. Among Cohort 3 donors, those recovered had two negative PCRs, clearance, or symptom resolution.

V and J are TRBV29-1 and TRBJ2-2, with 10 nucleotides matching TRBD2. The sequence came from a man in his forties who had recovered from COVID-19. The sequenced sample was PBMCs or T cells enriched from blood (not recorded which). As DNA, the CDR3 is TGCAGCGTTGGCCTAGCGGGAGAGAACACCGGGGAGCTGTTTTTT. Amino acid sequence: CSVGLAGENTGELFF.